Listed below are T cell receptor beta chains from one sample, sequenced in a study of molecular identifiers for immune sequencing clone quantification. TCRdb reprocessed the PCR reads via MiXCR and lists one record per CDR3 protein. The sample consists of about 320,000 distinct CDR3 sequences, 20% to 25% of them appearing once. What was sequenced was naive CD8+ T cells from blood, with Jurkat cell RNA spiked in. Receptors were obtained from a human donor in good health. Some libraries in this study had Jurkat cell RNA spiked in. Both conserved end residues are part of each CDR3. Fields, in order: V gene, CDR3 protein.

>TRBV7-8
CASSAQASGSTDTQYF
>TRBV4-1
CASSPLAGGLDFVQTQYF
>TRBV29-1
CSVVSWEDREETQYF
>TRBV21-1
CASSKANRPSTDTQYF
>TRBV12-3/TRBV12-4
CASSISDASTDTQYF
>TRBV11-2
CASSHGGADYEQYF
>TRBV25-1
CASSELRTVDSPLHF
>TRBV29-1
CSAEGAVGKYGYTF
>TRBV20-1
CSASPLRQGDYGYTF
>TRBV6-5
CASSYLPGTSGYTDTQYF
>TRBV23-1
CASSQGTTGAYNEQFF
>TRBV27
CASSLGAGLPGTDTQYF
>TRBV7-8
CASSLAGSSYNEQFF
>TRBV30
CAWSLTHEQFF
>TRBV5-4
CASSPGQGLNQPQHF
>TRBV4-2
CASSRYPDGENTGELFF
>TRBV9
CASNRGTSAETQYF
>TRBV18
CASSPDREGADTQYF
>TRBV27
CASSPHPASYEQYF
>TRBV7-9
CASSLAAVIETQYF